This T cell receptor beta chain was identified during a study of blood T cells in healthy people across ages. Primed by a sample-barcoded 5' primer and a J-beta primer mix, a second PCR proceeded for 7 to 11 cycles. TCRdb used MiXCR to reprocess the 5' RACE reads, holding one entry per CDR3 protein. Among about 1,500,000 distinct CDR3 sequences, about 28% were seen once, and the ten largest hold 7.7%. This clonotype has only a few counts. The source of this sequence is a woman in her thirties in good health. The sequenced sample consisted of blood.

The CDR3 loop is CASSSGTRVQETQFF. The CDR3 DNA reads TGTGCCAGCAGCTCCGGGACAAGGGTACAAGAGACCCAGTTCTTC. This chain uses TRBV12-3 or TRBV12-4 with TRBJ2-1, with a tentative D call TRBD1 (6 bases). CDR3 size: 15 residues. V lost 6 bases to trimming and J lost 13 bases, with 25 bases between them.